A single sample is the source of the 7 T cell receptor beta chains below, sequenced in a study of blood T cell repertoires in COVID-19. Data came from immunoSEQ multiplex PCR; TCRdb stores just in-frame clones and leaves some out. The data show some 80,000 clones, roughly 85% seen once. Sequencing input: peripheral blood. The receptors were gathered from a woman in her 70s with acute or convalescent COVID-19.

This clone appeared once. This same CDR3 is encoded by further DNA sequences in the sample. This chain connects TRBV28 to TRBJ2-2, with 8 bases fitting TRBD1. Germline-derived CDR1 and CDR2 are MDHEN and SYDVKM. After removal of 9 bases from V and 1 base from J, the junction contained 4 bases not matched to a gene. CDR3 length: 14 amino acids. The CDR3 here is CASRTGQNTGELFF. CDR3 bases: TGTGCCAGTAGGACAGGGCAGAACACCGGGGAGCTGTTTTTT.

The rearrangement joins TRBV30 to TRBJ1-4, with D hard to call. V lost 5 bases to trimming and J lost 10 bases, with 14 bases between them. Germline loops: CDR1 GTSNPN, CDR2 SVGIG (reference sequence). The CDR3 sequence is 12 residues long. CDR3 in DNA: TGTGCCTGGTCTTTTGGTGCGGGAAAACTGTTTTTT. The encoded protein is CAWSFGAGKLFF.

The chain combines TRBV7-2 with TRBJ2-7; 9 nucleotides align to TRBD1. The length of the CDR3 is 15 residues. The germline V gene encodes CDR1 SGHTA and CDR2 FQGNSA. Trimming took 5 bases from V and 4 from J; bases not matched to a gene: 9. The CDR3 nucleotides are TGTGCCAGCAGCCATAATACAGGGGGCTTATACGAGCAGTACTTC. Its protein product is CASSHNTGGLYEQYF.

The V and J genes are TRBV2 and TRBJ1-5; TRBD1 matches 8 bases. Trimming cost V 4 bases and J 7 bases; bases outside gene matches: 9. The CDR3 loop spans 15 amino acids. Per germline, CDR1 SNHLY and CDR2 FYNNEI. DNA for the CDR3: TGTGCCAGCAGTGGGGGCCAGGGGGCTGGGCAGCCCCAGCATTTT. It codes for CASSGGQGAGQPQHF. The entire variable domain, with the rest obtained from reference TRBV2 and TRBJ1-5, is as follows: EPEVTQTPSHQVTQMGQEVILRCVPISNHLYFYWYRQILGQKVEFLVSFYNNEISEKSEIFDDQFSVERPDGSNFTLKIRSTKLEDSAMYFCASSGGQGAGQPQHFGDGTRLSIL.

The chain carries TRBV5-4 and TRBJ1-1; tentatively, D is TRBD1 (5 bases). The CDR3 contains 15 residues. Germline V lookup: CDR1 SGHNT, CDR2 YYREEE (reference sequence). V was pared by 4 bases and J by 4 bases, with 17 bases between. Written as DNA, the CDR3 is TGTGCCAGCAGCGCTAGCCTGGGGGGTAGCACTGAAGCTTTCTTT. Amino acid sequence: CASSASLGGSTEAFF.

This chain joins TRBV4-1 and TRBJ1-2; D is perhaps TRBD1 (5 bases). Germline CDR1 reads MGHRA; CDR2 reads YSYEKL. The CDR3 has 14 residues. Trimming stripped 2 bases from V and 8 bases from J, with 15 bases between. This chain's CDR3 is CASSQPGTSSGYTF. The CDR3 DNA is TGCGCCAGCAGCCAACCTGGGACTTCTTCGGGCTACACCTTC.

There are a few counts of this clone. The rearrangement joins TRBV6-4 to TRBJ1-5; TRBD1 matches at 9 bases. The ends lost 4 bases at V and 8 bases at J; junction bases unmatched: 3. This CDR3 contains 13 residues. CDR1 is MRHNA and CDR2 is SNTAGT in the germline V gene. This CDR3 is CASSATGGKPQHF. In nucleotides, the CDR3 is TGTGCCAGCAGTGCGACAGGGGGTAAGCCCCAGCATTTT.